The clone carrying this T cell receptor (beta chain) was seen a few times. Its target is unknown. This entry belongs to a study of cytomegalovirus exposure and HLA in healthy donors. Notes on the study in general: In a later analysis, across HLA loci, associated TCR counts were highest for DRB1, lowest for HLA-C.

With 60 Vbeta and 13 Jbeta primers, the PCR was carried out. TCRdb's table, derived via immunoSEQ multiplex PCR, lists solely in-frame clones and lacks some. Seen here are 180,000 or so clones, approximately 82% observed once, and the top ten hold roughly 7.1%. CDR3 length: 14 amino acids. V gave up 8 bases and J gave up 0 bases; unmatched junction bases: 2. Germline V CDR1 and CDR2: MNHNS, SASEGT. What was sequenced was PBMCs. This chain connects TRBV6-1 to TRBJ2-2, with TRBD2 matching over 8 bases. This clonotype was obtained from a woman aged 40 to 50 in good health and CMV-seropositive. The CDR3 nucleotides are TGTGCCAGCGCTAGCGGGCCGAACACCGGGGAGCTGTTTTTT. Its protein is CASASGPNTGELFF.